These T cell receptor beta chains were read from a single sample in a study of blood T cell repertoires in COVID-19. Measured with immunoSEQ multiplex PCR; TCRdb has only the in-frame clones, and not every one. The sample consists of 120,000 to 150,000 clones, approximately 84% of them appearing once. The sequencing sample was made of PBMCs or T cells enriched from blood (not recorded which). The receptors were sampled from a man aged 50 or older in a cohort exposed to, infected with or recovered from COVID-19 (not recorded which). The CDR3 runs from the conserved cysteine through the conserved F or W. A D gene is named only where the DNA matches it firmly. Clone size appears in some rows only: once, few, many, or a class for an expanded clone.

cdr3_aa cdr3_nt d_call j_call v_call clone_size
CASSLGQKNSPLHF TGTGCCAGCAGTCTAGGACAGAAAAATTCACCCCTCCACTTT - TRBJ1-6 TRBV27 -
CASSPPVGGVTSYEQYF TGTGCCAGCTCACCACCCGTGGGCGGGGTGACCTCCTACGAGCAGTACTTC - TRBJ2-7 TRBV18 -
CSGHFYGELFF TGCAGCGGACACTTTTACGGGGAGCTGTTTTTT - TRBJ2-2 TRBV29-1 -
CASSSPPGQRFSGNTIYF TGTGCCAGCAGCTCCCCTCCGGGACAGCGCTTCTCTGGAAACACCATATATTTT TRBD1 TRBJ1-3 TRBV7-8 -
CASSITVWAEQFF TGTGCCAGTAGTATAACTGTTTGGGCAGAGCAGTTCTTC - TRBJ2-1 TRBV19 -
CASSRDRAGGYTF TGTGCCAGCAGCCGAGACAGGGCCGGTGGCTACACCTTC TRBD1 TRBJ1-2 TRBV14 -
CASSPGLAGSGETQYF TGTGCCAGCTCGCCGGGACTAGCGGGGTCTGGGGAGACCCAGTACTTC TRBD2 TRBJ2-5 TRBV18 -
CARIFSGSPDSHNEQFF TGTGCCAGAATATTTTCGGGTAGCCCGGACAGCCACAATGAGCAGTTCTTC - TRBJ2-1 TRBV21-1 -
CASSQEGASGVETQYF TGCGCCAGCAGCCAAGAGGGGGCTAGCGGGGTGGAGACCCAGTACTTC TRBD2 TRBJ2-5 TRBV4-3 -
CATSDGLAGVGSYNEQFF TGTGCCACCAGTGATGGACTAGCGGGAGTTGGGTCCTACAATGAGCAGTTCTTC TRBD2 TRBJ2-1 TRBV24-1 -
CASSVTKSGNNEQFF TGTGCCAGCAGCGTAACCAAAAGCGGGAACAATGAGCAGTTCTTC TRBD2 TRBJ2-1 TRBV9 -
CASSISQGGSNQPQHF TGTGCCAGTAGTATATCCCAGGGGGGTAGCAATCAGCCCCAGCATTTT TRBD1 TRBJ1-5 TRBV19 -
CASSIWDRAYEAFF TGTGCCAGCAGTATATGGGACAGGGCCTATGAAGCTTTCTTT TRBD1 TRBJ1-1 TRBV28 -
CAWSVQAGTGRPQHF TGTGCCTGGAGTGTACAGGCCGGGACAGGGAGGCCCCAGCATTTT TRBD1 TRBJ1-5 TRBV30 few
CASSIRRDEKLFF TGTGCCAGCAGTATAAGACGGGATGAAAAACTGTTTTTT - TRBJ1-4 TRBV27 -
CASSSLSRGSNSPLHF TGTGCCAGCAGCTCCCTATCCAGGGGGAGTAATTCACCCCTCCACTTT TRBD1 TRBJ1-6 TRBV7-2 few
CASSDVVEGAGELFF TGTGCCAGCAGTGACGTTGTGGAGGGGGCTGGGGAGCTGTTTTTT - TRBJ2-2 TRBV6-1 -
CASSATSGGETQYF TGTGCCAGCAGCGCGACTAGCGGGGGAGAGACCCAGTACTTC TRBD2 TRBJ2-5 TRBV9 -
CASSPGLAGTDTQYF TGTGCCAGCAGTCCTGGACTAGCGGGAACAGATACGCAGTATTTT TRBD2 TRBJ2-3 TRBV6-4 -
CASFPELKGTNEKLFF TGCGCCAGCTTCCCTGAACTAAAGGGGACTAATGAAAAACTGTTTTTT - TRBJ1-4 TRBV4-1 -
CASSVDTGLGTDTQYF TGTGCCAGCAGCGTAGACACGGGACTGGGCACAGATACGCAGTATTTT - TRBJ2-3 TRBV9 -
CASSLGADQPQHF TGTGCCAGCAGCTTAGGGGCCGACCAGCCCCAGCATTTT - TRBJ1-5 TRBV7-9 -
CASSSTPGQGGLAEITDTQYF TGTGCCAGCAGTTCTACACCGGGACAGGGGGGACTAGCGGAAATCACAGATACGCAGTATTTT - TRBJ2-3 TRBV28 -
CASSRRTSHQETQYF TGTGCCAGTAGTAGGAGGACTAGCCACCAAGAGACCCAGTACTTC TRBD2 TRBJ2-5 TRBV19 -
CASSPLGGFDTGELFF TGTGCCAGCAGCCCCCTGGGAGGTTTTGACACCGGGGAGCTGTTTTTT - TRBJ2-2 TRBV5-8 -
CASSFGAGEDTQYF TGTGCCAGCAGTTTCGGGGCAGGGGAAGATACGCAGTATTTT - TRBJ2-3 TRBV27 -
CASSHSPTKQYF TGTGCCAGCAGCCATTCACCTACGAAGCAGTACTTC - TRBJ2-7 TRBV3-1/TRBV3-2 -
CASSPPGLAGELFF TGTGCCAGCTCACCGCCAGGTTTAGCCGGGGAGCTGTTTTTT - TRBJ2-2 TRBV18 -
CASSHSGNTYEQYF TGCGCCAGCAGCCATTCCGGGAATACCTACGAGCAGTACTTC - TRBJ2-7 TRBV4-1 -
CASRATSGSGELFF TGTGCCAGCAGAGCGACTAGCGGGAGCGGGGAGCTGTTTTTT TRBD2 TRBJ2-2 TRBV3-1/TRBV3-2 -
CATSRERGLEAFF TGTGCCACCAGCAGAGAGCGGGGGCTCGAAGCTTTCTTT - TRBJ1-1 TRBV15 -
CASSSRGRETQYF TGCGCCAGCTCGAGTAGAGGAAGAGAGACCCAGTACTTC - TRBJ2-5 TRBV5-1 -